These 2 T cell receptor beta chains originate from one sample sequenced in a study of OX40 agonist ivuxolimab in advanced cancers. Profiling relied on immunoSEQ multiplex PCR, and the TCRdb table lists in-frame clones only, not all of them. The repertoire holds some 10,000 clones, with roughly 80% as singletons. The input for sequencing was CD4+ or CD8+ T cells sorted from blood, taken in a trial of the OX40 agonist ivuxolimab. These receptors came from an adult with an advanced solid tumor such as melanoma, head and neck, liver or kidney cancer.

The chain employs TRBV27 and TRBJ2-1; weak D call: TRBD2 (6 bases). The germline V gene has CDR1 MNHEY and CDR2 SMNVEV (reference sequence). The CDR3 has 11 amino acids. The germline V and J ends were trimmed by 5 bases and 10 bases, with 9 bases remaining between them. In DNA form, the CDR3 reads TGTGCCAGCAGTGCCGCGGGAGAGCAGTTCTTC. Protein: CASSAAGEQFF.

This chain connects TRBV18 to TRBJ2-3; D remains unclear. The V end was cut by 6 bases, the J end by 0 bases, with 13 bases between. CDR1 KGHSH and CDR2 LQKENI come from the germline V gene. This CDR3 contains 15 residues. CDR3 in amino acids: CASSRDWSSTDTQYF. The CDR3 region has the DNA TGTGCCAGCTCCCGCGACTGGTCTAGCACAGATACGCAGTATTTT.